This T cell receptor (beta chain) was sequenced during a study of T cell clonality in common variable immunodeficiency. This CDR3 has 16 amino acids. V lost 3 bases, J lost 7 bases, and 10 bases stayed unmatched. Germline CDR1 is KGHSH and CDR2 is LQKENI. Most patients and controls had Caucasian heritage. CVID and control samples used equivalent genomic DNA input. Sequencing was performed with immunoSEQ multiplex PCR; in TCRdb, only in-frame clones are kept and a portion is missing. This record lists around 81,000 clones, none seen once only, and the top ten clones contain 0.8%. This clone was counted ten times or more. Read coverage stops 3 residues before the CDR3 terminus; the germline J gene supplies the remainder.

This TCR was recovered from a person aged 18-70 years in good health. The chain employs TRBV18 and TRBJ2-2; 8 bases are shared with TRBD2. Sample: peripheral blood mononuclear cells. The CDR3 DNA, read in part, is TGTGCCAGCTCACCCAATAGCGGGATTAGCGACGGGGAG. As protein: CASSPNSGISDGE. The full-length CDR3 reads as CASSPNSGISDGELFF.